The 14 T cell receptor beta chains given below trace back to one sample, sequenced in a study of T cells in Graves' hyperthyroidism and ophthalmopathy. Template material for amplifying TCR beta CDR3 regions consisted of RNA transcripts. Carried out on the TCR CDR3, a first-round RT-PCR used the HTBI primer set. TCRdb reanalysed the multiplex PCR reads using MiXCR and keeps one entry per CDR3 protein. This sample has approximately 490,000 distinct CDR3 sequences, with roughly 22% found just once. Sequenced material: blood. The receptor source for this set is a woman in her seventies with Graves' ophthalmopathy.

This clonotype has a handful of counts. The chain uses TRBV6-2 or TRBV6-3 and TRBJ1-6, with a tentative D call TRBD1 (6 bases). CDR1 and CDR2 from the germline V gene are MNHEY and SVGEGT. This CDR3 is built from 14 residues. Trimming cost V 2 bases and J 7 bases, with 9 bases left between them. CDR3 nucleotide sequence: TGTGCCAGCAGTTACGTGGGGGCGAATTCACCCCTCCACTTT. Encoded protein: CASSYVGANSPLHF.

The chain employs TRBV20-1 and TRBJ2-1; 11 bases fit TRBD2. Germline CDR1 DFQATT, CDR2 SNEGSKA (reference sequence). This CDR3 has 16 residues. The V and J ends lost 7 bases and 1 base, in that order; junction bases with no gene match: 9. The CDR3 DNA reads TGCAGTGTGCGAGTAGCGGGAGGGAGTTCCTACAATGAGCAGTTCTTC. Translated, it gives CSVRVAGGSSYNEQFF.

This clonotype has at least ten counts. At one boundary the junction diverges from the germline segment, which might be a read error. The chain recombines TRBV6-1 with TRBJ1-1, with D possibly being TRBD1 (5 bases). This CDR3 comprises 15 residues. CDR1 MNHNS and CDR2 SASEGT come from the germline V gene. CDR3 in amino acids: CASSEVFRGNTEAFF. Written as DNA, the CDR3 is TGTGCCAGCAGTGAAGTGTTTCGGGGGAACACCGAAGCTTTCTTT.

The V gene is TRBV7-9, the J gene TRBJ1-1; D may be TRBD1 (5 bases). Germline loops: CDR1 SEHNR, CDR2 FQNEAQ (reference sequence). The V gene lost 6 bases and the J gene lost 3 bases, with 11 bases spanning the gap. The CDR3 length is 13 residues. CDR3: CASSDQGYTEAFF. The CDR3 DNA reads TGTGCCAGCAGTGATCAGGGTTACACTGAAGCTTTCTTT.

The chain links TRBV27 to TRBJ2-7, with a tentative D call TRBD1 (5 bases). Germline-derived CDR1 and CDR2 are MNHEY and SMNVEV (reference sequence). Between the trimmed V and J ends, which lost 4 bases and 4 bases, there was a span of 14 bases. The CDR3 is 14 amino acids. CDR3 sequence reads: CASSSRTDRYEQYF. The CDR3 nucleotides are TGTGCCAGCAGTTCAAGAACCGACAGATACGAGCAGTACTTC.

This clonotype was recorded at least ten times. The rearrangement uses TRBV6-2 or TRBV6-3 and TRBJ1-5; 9 bases align to TRBD1. J was trimmed by 3 bases and V by 4 bases; bases with no gene match: 7. This CDR3 is built from 16 residues. Germline values: CDR1 MNHEY, CDR2 SVGEGT. CDR3 DNA: TGTGCCAGCAGTTTCGGACAGGGGAGGGTCAATCAGCCCCAGCATTTT. Translation gives CASSFGQGRVNQPQHF.

This clonotype was seen ten or more times. The V gene is TRBV7-2, the J gene TRBJ2-1, with 7 bases fitting TRBD1. CDR3 length: 15 residues. Trimming took 5 bases from V and 9 from J; bases not matched to a gene: 13. The germline V gene encodes CDR1 SGHTA and CDR2 FQGNSA. CDR3 in DNA: TGTGCCAGCAGCACTACTCGGGACAGAAGCGGTGAGCAGTTCTTC. Its protein product is CASSTTRDRSGEQFF.

This clonotype was recorded many times. The chain links TRBV3-1 to TRBJ1-2; D unclear. V lost 5 bases and J lost 2, with 9 bases in between. This CDR3 has 13 residues. The germline V gene has CDR1 LGHDT and CDR2 YNNKEL (reference sequence). The CDR3 DNA reads TGTGCCAGCAGCTCCACCCAGAACTATGGCTACACCTTC. This gives the protein CASSSTQNYGYTF.

The gene calls are TRBV20-1 and TRBJ1-1; no definite D call. V shed 6 bases and J shed 0 bases, with 11 bases lying between them. Germline-derived CDR1 and CDR2 are DFQATT and SNEGSKA (reference sequence). The CDR3 loop spans 13 amino acids. CDR3 sequence: CSAPGFMNTEAFF. The CDR3 nucleotides read TGCAGTGCCCCCGGATTCATGAACACTGAAGCTTTCTTT.

This clonotype was counted between two and nine times. The chain links TRBV10-3 to TRBJ1-1; D call uncertain. The CDR3 has 11 residues. The V gene's germline CDR1 is ENHRY and CDR2 SYGVKD. V lost 2 bases and J lost 10, with 8 bases in between. CDR3 bases: TGTGCCATCAGTGAGAGGTGGTTAGCTTTCTTT. It translates to CAISERWLAFF.

This rearrangement joins TRBV6-6 to TRBJ1-5, with D uncertain. From germline, CDR1 is MNHNY and CDR2 SVGAGI (reference sequence). The CDR3 length is 15 residues. Trimming cost V 2 bases and J 1 base, with 9 bases left between them. The DNA for the CDR3 is TGTGCCAGCAGTTACACGGGTCAGAGCAATCAGCCCCAGCATTTT. Protein sequence: CASSYTGQSNQPQHF.

The V and J genes are TRBV30 and TRBJ2-2; 14 bases line up with TRBD2. The junction had 11 bases not matched to a gene; V was cut back by 4 bases and J by 4 bases. The CDR3 length is 18 residues. The germline V gene has CDR1 GTSNPN and CDR2 SVGIG (reference sequence). This CDR3 reads CAWIPGLAGVFGTGELFF. The DNA of the CDR3 is TGTGCCTGGATCCCGGGACTAGCGGGAGTGTTCGGCACCGGGGAGCTGTTTTTT.

This clonotype was detected many times. The chain employs TRBV2 and TRBJ1-5, with 9 bases matching TRBD1. The length of the CDR3 is 16 residues. Germline V CDR1 and CDR2: SNHLY, FYNNEI. J gave up 4 bases and V 7 bases, and 11 bases lay outside the gene matches. Here the CDR3 reads CASTETGQGFNQPQHF. For the CDR3, the DNA is TGTGCCAGCACCGAAACGGGACAGGGATTTAATCAGCCCCAGCATTTT. Looking up the rest from reference TRBV2 and TRBJ1-5 gives the full variable domain: EPEVTQTPSHQVTQMGQEVILRCVPISNHLYFYWYRQILGQKVEFLVSFYNNEISEKSEIFDDQFSVERPDGSNFTLKIRSTKLEDSAMYFCASTETGQGFNQPQHFGDGTRLSIL.

This clonotype has a handful of counts. This chain uses TRBV19 with TRBJ2-3; 7 nucleotides line up with TRBD2. The germline V gene has CDR1 LNHDA and CDR2 SQIVND (reference sequence). J lost 6 bases, V lost 1 base, and 7 bases had no gene match. The CDR3 consists of 15 residues. The chain's CDR3 is CASSIAAAGADTQYF. The DNA for the CDR3 is TGTGCCAGTAGTATAGCTGCGGCGGGAGCGGATACGCAGTATTTT.